A single T cell receptor beta chain is shown here with its context. This record belongs to a study of blood T cell repertoires in COVID-19. Study context: In each case, the material was cDNA or gDNA derived from T cells, B-cell-depleted T cells, or PBMCs.

Per the original methods: Using reference gene primer amplification, nucleated cell counts were estimated. The assay was immunoSEQ multiplex PCR, and TCRdb's table has in-frame clones only and misses some. Clonal size and the V and J genes are those of that table, whereas D and trimming came from the DNA. The sample holds 200,000 to 250,000 clones; about nine tenths are singletons and the top ten take about 2.5%. Participants spanned ages about 18 to 95 years and resided in 20 to 30 US areas. V was pared by 4 bases and J by 4 bases, with 14 bases between. Germline CDR1 is SGHDT and CDR2 is YYEEEE. CDR3 length: 14 residues.

The chain employs TRBV5-6 and TRBJ1-1; D is perhaps TRBD1 (6 bases). This TCR was sampled from a woman aged 30 to 39 with acute COVID-19. The sample consisted of PBMCs or T cells enriched from blood (not recorded which). CDR3 sequence reads: CASSATGRSTEAFF. The CDR3 DNA reads TGTGCCAGCAGCGCCACAGGGAGATCCACTGAAGCTTTCTTT.